The 30 T cell receptor beta chains presented below share a single source sample, sequenced in a study of blood T cells in healthy people across ages. Primers used in a second PCR of roughly 6 to 12 cycles were a sample-barcoded 5' primer and a J-beta primer mix. Via MiXCR, TCRdb re-called the 5' RACE reads, giving one row per CDR3 protein. The table shows roughly 1,800,000 distinct CDR3 sequences, with about 50% occurring only once. The specimen was blood. These receptors originate from a woman in her 40s in good health.

In its sample, this clonotype was seen a few times. V gene TRBV6-5 combines with J gene TRBJ2-5; possible D gene TRBD1, 5 bases. Germline lookup yields CDR1 MNHEY and CDR2 SVGAGI. The CDR3 has 15 residues. Between the trimmed V and J ends, which lost 2 bases and 3 bases, there was a span of 13 bases. Here the CDR3 DNA reads TGTGCCAGCAGTTACGGGTCTCAGGGTGAAGAGACCCAGTACTTC. Translated: CASSYGSQGEETQYF.

Only one count was recorded for this clonotype. This chain uses TRBV5-1 with TRBJ1-1, with D perhaps matching TRBD1 (5 bases). The V end was cut by 4 bases, the J end by 1 base, with 14 bases between. The CDR3 covers 15 residues. Germline values: CDR1 SGHRS, CDR2 YFSETQ. The DNA for the CDR3 is TGCGCCAGCAGCCCCCAGGGAAGGCAGAACACTGAAGCTTTCTTT. This gives the protein CASSPQGRQNTEAFF.

The chain recombines TRBV10-3 with TRBJ2-1; 11 bases match TRBD2. Germline V gene sequence: CDR1 ENHRY, CDR2 SYGVKD. V lost 3 bases to trimming and J lost 6 bases; unmatched junction nucleotides: 4. The CDR3 length is 15 residues. The CDR3 loop reads CAISDPLAGGNEQFF. In DNA form, the CDR3 reads TGTGCCATCAGTGACCCTCTAGCGGGGGGCAATGAGCAGTTCTTC.

This chain joins TRBV6-6 and TRBJ1-4, with 9 bases that match TRBD1. CDR1 and CDR2 from the germline V gene are MNHNY and SVGAGI (reference sequence). Trimming removed 5 bases from V and 14 bases from J; junction bases left unmatched: 12. The CDR3 spans 14 residues. This chain's CDR3 is CASSILRDREYLFF. The DNA for the CDR3 is TGTGCCAGCAGTATTCTCCGGGACAGGGAGTATCTGTTTTTT.

V gene TRBV5-6 combines with J gene TRBJ2-7; the D is unclear. The CDR3 is made up of 13 amino acids. V was shortened by 4 bases and J by 7 bases, with 15 bases between the two germline ends. Germline CDR1 is SGHDT and CDR2 is YYEEEE. CDR3 sequence: CASSPTGWNEQYF. The CDR3, as DNA: TGTGCCAGCAGCCCGACCGGTTGGAATGAGCAGTACTTC.

This clonotype was found a few times. The CDR3 sequence is CSPPMGQGERSGANVLTF. The CDR3, as DNA: TGCAGCCCCCCGATGGGGCAGGGAGAACGTTCTGGGGCCAACGTCCTGACTTTC. The V call is TRBV20-1, the J call TRBJ2-6; tentatively, D is TRBD1 or TRBD2 (5 bases each). Germline V gene data show CDR1 as DFQATT and CDR2 as SNEGSKA (reference sequence). The CDR3 loop spans 18 amino acids.

The chain employs TRBV28 and TRBJ2-7; the D is unclear. This CDR3 is 12 amino acids long. CDR1 and CDR2 from the germline V gene are MDHEN and SYDVKM. V was trimmed by 9 bases and J by 2 bases, leaving 11 bases between them. The CDR3 spells CASKRNTYEQYF. The CDR3, as DNA: TGTGCCAGTAAAAGAAATACCTACGAGCAGTACTTC.

This clonotype was seen only once. CDR3 nucleotide sequence: TGTGCCAGCAGCTTAGTAATTAGCGGGGGGGCCTACTCTGGGGCCAACGTCCTGACTTTC. Amino acids: CASSLVISGGAYSGANVLTF. This sequence joins TRBV7-8 and TRBJ2-6; 11 nucleotides match TRBD2. The length of the CDR3 is 20 residues. V lost 1 base and J lost 0; bases outside the gene matches: 8. The germline CDR1 and CDR2 sequences are SGHVS and FQNEAQ.

The chain carries TRBV7-8 and TRBJ2-3; no clear D. Germline V CDR1 and CDR2: SGHVS, FQNEAQ. This CDR3 contains 10 residues. The ends were cut back, 5 bases at V and 11 bases at J, with 8 bases in the middle. CDR3 DNA: TGTGCCAGCAGCGGATTGGTGCAGTATTTT. Translating it yields CASSGLVQYF.

The V gene is TRBV2, the J gene TRBJ2-1; 10 bases map to TRBD2. J was trimmed by 13 bases and V by 4 bases; bases with no gene match: 22. Germline loops: CDR1 SNHLY, CDR2 FYNNEI. CDR3 length: 18 amino acids. The CDR3 here is CASSVGASGGPSQETQFF. DNA of the CDR3: TGTGCCAGCAGTGTTGGGGCTAGCGGGGGACCCTCCCAAGAGACCCAGTTCTTC.

The rearrangement joins TRBV20-1 to TRBJ2-7; the match to TRBD2 covers 10 bases. V was pared by 5 bases and J by 4 bases, with 20 bases of the junction left unmatched. CDR1 is DFQATT, CDR2 SNEGSKA, per germline (reference sequence). CDR3 length: 18 residues. CDR3 sequence (DNA): TGCAGTGCTCCACTATCGGGGCTAGCGGGGGTTACGAGATACGAGCAGTACTTC. This encodes CSAPLSGLAGVTRYEQYF.

The chain carries TRBV7-6 and TRBJ1-1; TRBD1 might be the D (6 bases). Trimming cost V 8 bases and J 6 bases, with 16 bases left between them. Germline values: CDR1 SGHVS, CDR2 FNYEAQ. The CDR3 runs 13 residues. CDR3 in DNA: TGTGCCAGCGAACCAGGGACATCCGCTGAAGCTTTCTTT. As protein: CASEPGTSAEAFF. Based on the CDR3 plus reference TRBV7-6 and TRBJ1-1, the full variable domain is GAGVSQSPRYKVTKRGQDVALRCDPISGHVSLYWYRQALGQGPEFLTYFNYEAQQDKSGLPNDRFSAERPEGSISTLTIQRTEQRDSAMYRCASEPGTSAEAFFGQGTRLTVV.

This sequence joins TRBV11-2 and TRBJ2-5; the match to TRBD1 covers 8 bases. V was clipped by 3 bases and J by 0 bases; unmatched bases: 9. The CDR3 runs 17 residues. Germline V gives CDR1 SGHAT, CDR2 FQNNGV. CDR3 region: CASSFLGQGRYQETQYF. CDR3 nucleotides: TGTGCCAGCAGCTTCCTCGGACAGGGAAGGTACCAAGAGACCCAGTACTTC.

Details on this clonotype: An end of the junction does not agree with germline; a read error may underlie this. This rearrangement joins TRBV6-5 to TRBJ2-7; no clear D gene. CDR1 and CDR2 from the germline V gene are MNHEY and SVGAGI. CDR3 length: 13 amino acids. The CDR3 region is CASSHPVGYEQYF. The CDR3 bases are TGCGCCAGCAGTCATCCTGTAGGGTACGAGCAGTACTTC.

This sequence joins TRBV2 and TRBJ1-2, with D possibly matching TRBD1 (5 bases). The CDR3 covers 15 residues. Between the trimmed V and J ends, which lost 5 bases and 0 bases, there was a span of 13 bases. Germline V gives CDR1 SNHLY, CDR2 FYNNEI. The CDR3, as DNA: TGTGCCAGCAGTTTGGGGGAGGGCCCTAACTATGGCTACACCTTC. Encoded protein: CASSLGEGPNYGYTF.

The J gene is TRBJ2-7, the V gene TRBV20-1; 10 bases fit TRBD1. V gave up 0 bases and J gave up 3 bases; unmatched junction bases: 14. The CDR3 has 18 amino acids. Germline CDR1 DFQATT, CDR2 SNEGSKA (reference sequence). This CDR3 reads CSARDSRDRGSLFYEQYF. CDR3 DNA: TGCAGTGCTAGAGATTCCCGGGACAGGGGCTCTCTATTCTACGAGCAGTACTTC.

The V gene is TRBV7-2, the J gene TRBJ2-1, with 11 nucleotides matching TRBD1. This CDR3 is 14 amino acids long. Per germline, CDR1 SGHTA and CDR2 FQGNSA. J was trimmed by 8 bases and V by 4 bases; bases with no gene match: 4. This CDR3 is CASSSDRGLYEQFF. The CDR3 DNA is TGTGCCAGCAGCTCGGACAGGGGGCTCTATGAGCAGTTCTTC.

The rearrangement joins TRBV20-1 to TRBJ2-4; D might be TRBD1 (6 bases). V dropped 6 bases and J dropped 9 bases, with 18 bases sitting between them. The CDR3 spans 13 residues. Germline CDR1 and CDR2: DFQATT and SNEGSKA (reference sequence). The CDR3 sequence is CSAIALGRGIQYF. For the CDR3, the DNA is TGCAGTGCAATCGCCCTGGGCAGGGGCATTCAGTACTTC.

The chain recombines TRBV10-1 with TRBJ2-3; possibly TRBD2 for D (6 bases). Trimming left V 9 bases short and J 3 bases short, with 19 bases between. Germline V CDR1 and CDR2: WNHNN, SYGVQD (reference sequence). The CDR3 is 15 residues long. In DNA form, the CDR3 reads TGCGCCAGTTCCCGGGACTCCTCTTTAACAGATACGCAGTATTTT. Its protein is CASSRDSSLTDTQYF.

The chain employs TRBV5-1 and TRBJ1-2, with 7 bases fitting TRBD1. V gave up 0 bases and J gave up 4 bases; unmatched junction bases: 15. Germline V gene data show CDR1 as SGHRS and CDR2 as YFSETQ. This CDR3 comprises 18 residues. The CDR3, as DNA: TGCGCCAGCAGCTTGGGGCTTCAGTCGACAGGGTGGTTCTATGGCTACACCTTC. Translated, it gives CASSLGLQSTGWFYGYTF.

This clonotype was detected a few times. The chain carries TRBV14 and TRBJ2-1; TRBD1 aligns across 10 bases. J was trimmed by 7 bases and V by 1 base; bases with no gene match: 10. This CDR3 is built from 17 residues. Germline lookup yields CDR1 SGHDN and CDR2 FVKESK. The CDR3 spells CASSQVHGTGVRNEQFF. The CDR3 region has the DNA TGTGCCAGCAGCCAAGTTCACGGGACAGGGGTTAGAAATGAGCAGTTCTTC.

The rearrangement links TRBV2 to TRBJ2-5, with D tentatively TRBD1 (5 bases). In germline, CDR1 is SNHLY, CDR2 FYNNEI. V lost 8 bases to trimming and J lost 2 bases, with 12 bases between them. There are 13 residues in the CDR3. CDR3 protein: CASLDSLQETQYF. CDR3 nucleotides: TGTGCCAGCCTAGACAGCCTACAAGAGACCCAGTACTTC.

This sequence joins TRBV12-3 or TRBV12-4 and TRBJ1-2; tentative D call: TRBD1 (5 bases). CDR3 length: 14 residues. Trimming removed 5 bases at V and 8 bases at J, with 18 bases between. CDR3 protein: CASSPRRDQGGYTF. DNA for the CDR3: TGTGCCAGCAGTCCCCGCAGGGATCAAGGAGGCTACACCTTC.

The V call is TRBV6-2 or TRBV6-3, the J call TRBJ1-5; TRBD1 might be the D (6 bases). V shed 8 bases and J shed 11 bases, with 25 bases lying between them. The CDR3 consists of 15 residues. Germline V gives CDR1 MNHEY, CDR2 SVGEGT. The CDR3 protein is CASHTQGDGRRAQHF. For the CDR3, the DNA is TGTGCCAGCCACACACAGGGTGACGGCCGAAGGGCCCAGCATTTT.

This clonotype was seen a handful of times. V gene TRBV12-3 or TRBV12-4 combines with J gene TRBJ2-5; D unresolved. Trimming cost V 6 bases and J 5 bases, with 10 bases left between them. This CDR3 contains 12 residues. The CDR3 sequence: CASRTMRETQYF. The CDR3 DNA is TGTGCCAGCAGGACAATGAGGGAGACCCAGTACTTC.

The chain combines TRBV5-1 with TRBJ1-4; the D gene is possibly TRBD1 (5 bases). Germline lookup yields CDR1 SGHRS and CDR2 YFSETQ. With 4 bases removed from V and 3 bases from J, the gap between germline ends came to 13 bases. CDR3 size: 15 residues. The CDR3: CASSPRGGSNEKLFF. The CDR3 coding sequence is TGCGCCAGCAGCCCGCGTGGGGGGTCTAATGAAAAACTGTTTTTT.

This clonotype was detected a few times. The rearrangement links TRBV10-3 to TRBJ1-5, with 7 bases matching TRBD1. V gave up 10 bases and J gave up 0 bases; unmatched junction bases: 6. Germline-derived CDR1 and CDR2 are ENHRY and SYGVKD. The CDR3 totals 14 residues. The DNA for the CDR3 is TGTGCCACTGGACAGGACCTTAGCAATCAGCCCCAGCATTTT. Translation: CATGQDLSNQPQHF.

This clonotype appeared a single time. This chain links TRBV29-1 with TRBJ1-1; no clear D gene. CDR3 length: 13 amino acids. V was trimmed by 2 bases and J by 2 bases, leaving 9 bases between them. From germline, CDR1 is SQVTM and CDR2 ANQGSEA. This CDR3 reads CSVEYRINTEAFF. The DNA of the CDR3 is TGCAGCGTTGAATATAGGATCAACACTGAAGCTTTCTTT. Supplemented by reference TRBV29-1 and TRBJ1-1, the full variable domain reads SAVISQKPSRDICQRGTSLTIQCQVDSQVTMMFWYRQQPGQSLTLIATANQGSEATYESGFVIDKFPISRPNLTFSTLTVSNMSPEDSSIYLCSVEYRINTEAFFGQGTRLTVV.

This chain joins TRBV15 and TRBJ2-7, with unresolved D. Germline values: CDR1 LNHNV, CDR2 YYDKDF (reference sequence). The length of the CDR3 is 13 residues. V shed 0 bases and J shed 3 bases, with 6 bases lying between them. The CDR3 DNA reads as TGTGCCACCAGCAGAGATCCGGTCTACGAGCAGTACTTC. This translates into CATSRDPVYEQYF.

V gene TRBV14 combines with J gene TRBJ2-1; tentatively, D is TRBD1 (5 bases). The CDR3 length is 17 residues. Germline V CDR1 and CDR2: SGHDN, FVKESK. The ends were cut back, 0 bases at V and 6 bases at J, with 18 bases in the middle. The CDR3: CASSQDRSRVVVNEQFF. In DNA, the CDR3 is TGTGCCAGCAGCCAAGACAGGAGCAGGGTGGTGGTCAATGAGCAGTTCTTC.